Listed below are T cell receptor beta chains from one sample, sequenced in a study of shared clonotypes between healthy human individuals. Repertoires were generated with immunoSEQ multiplex PCR, while TCRdb's copy carries only in-frame clones and drops some. The data show about 2.2 million clones, around 93% seen once. The sample taken for sequencing was naive CD8+ T cells from PBMCs. The receptor source for this set is a man between 18 and 35 years old in good health. Some clones in this sample may be carry-over from other donors' samples. Each CDR3 is given with its conserved first and last residue. The D gene is left open where the match is weak. A clone size is listed for some rows: how often the clone was seen (once, few, many), or a class if it is expanded.

j_call | d_call | clone_size | v_call | cdr3_aa | cdr3_nt
TRBJ1-1 | - | - | TRBV10-3 | CATRGVLSNTEAFF | TGTGCCACGCGAGGGGTCCTCTCGAACACTGAAGCTTTCTTT
TRBJ2-5 | TRBD2 | - | TRBV29-1 | CSVERDYKETQYF | TGCAGCGTTGAGAGGGACTACAAAGAGACCCAGTACTTC
TRBJ1-2 | TRBD1 | - | TRBV28 | CASSLFRTGFGYTF | TGTGCCAGCAGTTTATTTAGGACAGGCTTTGGCTACACCTTC
TRBJ2-1 | - | - | TRBV6-5 | CASTRGGEGNEQFF | TGTGCCAGCACCAGGGGAGGTGAGGGCAATGAGCAGTTCTTC
TRBJ1-5 | - | - | TRBV4-3 | CASSQDLGRFPNSNQPQHF | TGCGCCAGCAGCCAAGATCTGGGTAGGTTCCCGAATAGCAATCAGCCCCAGCATTTT
TRBJ2-1 | TRBD2 | - | TRBV7-9 | CASSPGLAVYNEQFF | TGTGCCAGCAGCCCGGGACTAGCGGTCTACAATGAGCAGTTCTTC
TRBJ2-7 | TRBD1 | - | TRBV29-1 | CSVEGAEDRVSYEQYF | TGCAGCGTTGAAGGGGCCGAGGACAGGGTGTCCTACGAGCAGTACTTC
TRBJ2-1 | - | - | TRBV2 | CASITGTGTLWQQFF | TGTGCCAGCATCACCGGGACTGGAACCCTATGGCAGCAGTTCTTC
TRBJ2-1 | - | - | TRBV7-9 | CASSFGLGTLMGNEQFF | TGTGCCAGCAGCTTTGGGTTAGGGACTCTAATGGGCAATGAGCAGTTCTTC
TRBJ1-5 | - | once | TRBV27 | CASSFLPPGGQPQHF | TGTGCCAGCAGTTTTCTCCCCCCGGGGGGTCAGCCCCAGCATTTT
TRBJ2-1 | - | - | TRBV5-1 | CASSLGLGGFAEQFF | TGCGCCAGCAGCTTGGGACTAGGGGGTTTCGCTGAGCAGTTCTTC
TRBJ1-2 | TRBD1 | - | TRBV6-5 | CASSYQTGEGYTF | TGTGCCAGCAGTTACCAGACAGGGGAGGGCTACACCTTC
TRBJ2-7 | TRBD1 | - | TRBV2 | CASRSGTGGDEQYF | TGTGCCAGCAGATCCGGGACAGGGGGGGACGAGCAGTACTTC
TRBJ2-7 | - | - | TRBV6-1 | CASSYTGSRREQYF | TGTGCCAGCAGTTATACAGGCTCCCGGCGGGAGCAGTACTTC
TRBJ2-1 | TRBD1 | - | TRBV10-3 | CAISEGQGERNEQFF | TGTGCCATCAGTGAAGGACAGGGCGAGAGGAATGAGCAGTTCTTC
TRBJ2-7 | - | - | TRBV6-1 | CASRAQSGEQYF | TGTGCCAGCAGGGCCCAGTCGGGGGAGCAGTACTTC
TRBJ1-2 | - | - | TRBV10-2 | CASTDGDTTSYGYTF | TGCGCCAGCACCGACGGCGACACGACGTCCTATGGCTACACCTTC
TRBJ1-5 | - | - | TRBV4-3 | CASSQDSGDGQPQHF | TGCGCCAGCAGCCAAGATTCGGGGGACGGGCAGCCCCAGCATTTT
TRBJ2-7 | - | - | TRBV2 | CASSDPGGMNEQYF | TGTGCCAGCAGTGACCCCGGGGGTATGAACGAGCAGTACTTC
TRBJ2-3 | - | - | TRBV7-7 | CASSPLARSTDTQYF | TGTGCCAGCAGCCCTCTAGCTCGCAGCACAGATACGCAGTATTTT
TRBJ2-7 | - | - | TRBV5-1 | CASSLGLSEQYF | TGCGCCAGCAGCTTGGGGCTGTCCGAGCAGTACTTC
TRBJ2-1 | TRBD2 | - | TRBV10-3 | CAIWGGNHEQFF | TGTGCCATTTGGGGAGGGAACCATGAGCAGTTCTTC